This T cell receptor beta chain was observed in a study of cytomegalovirus exposure and HLA in healthy donors. Study outcomes and limitations: Among the sequence variants, a highly shared cluster was likely an artifact of sequencing. Of the V segments, some could not be distinguished, including TRBV6-2 and TRBV6-3, and were excluded. A later analysis linked a missense variant in DCLRE1C to the trimming of TCR beta V and J genes.

With regard to this clone: What it binds is not known.

From germline, CDR1 is SEHNR and CDR2 FQNEAQ (reference sequence). V lost 5 bases and J 5 bases, leaving 19 bases between the germline ends. CDR3 length equals 16 residues. PCR employed 60 Vbeta and 13 Jbeta primers. Assay: immunoSEQ multiplex PCR; the TCRdb copy retains only in-frame clones and omits some. The sample lists about 140,000 clones; approximately 76% were seen once. The material sequenced was PBMCs. This chain connects TRBV7-9 to TRBJ2-1, with TRBD1 as a possible D gene (6 bases). This receptor was taken from a middle-aged man in good health and CMV-seronegative. This CDR3 reads CASSPEGTPTDNEQFF. CDR3 nucleotide sequence: TGTGCCAGCAGCCCCGAGGGGACACCAACTGACAATGAGCAGTTCTTC.